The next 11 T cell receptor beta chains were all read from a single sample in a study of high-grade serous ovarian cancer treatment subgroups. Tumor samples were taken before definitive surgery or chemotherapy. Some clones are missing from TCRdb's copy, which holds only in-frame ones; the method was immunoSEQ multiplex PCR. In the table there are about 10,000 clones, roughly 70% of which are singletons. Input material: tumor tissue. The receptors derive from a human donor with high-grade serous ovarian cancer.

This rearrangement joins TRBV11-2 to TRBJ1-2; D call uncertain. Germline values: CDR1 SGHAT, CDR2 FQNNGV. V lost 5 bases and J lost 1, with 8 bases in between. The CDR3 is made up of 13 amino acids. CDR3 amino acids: CASSPTSNYGYTF. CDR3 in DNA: TGTGCCAGCAGCCCCACTAGTAACTATGGCTACACCTTC. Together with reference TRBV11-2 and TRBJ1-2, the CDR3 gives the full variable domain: EAGVAQSPRYKIIEKRQSVAFWCNPISGHATLYWYQQILGQGPKLLIQFQNNGVVDDSQLPKDRFSAERLKGVDSTLKIQPAKLEDSAVYLCASSPTSNYGYTFGSGTRLTVV.

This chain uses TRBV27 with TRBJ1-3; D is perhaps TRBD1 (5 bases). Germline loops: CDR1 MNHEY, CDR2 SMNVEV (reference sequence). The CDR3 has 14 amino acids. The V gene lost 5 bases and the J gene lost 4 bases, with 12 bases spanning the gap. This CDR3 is CASSRKGRGNTIYF. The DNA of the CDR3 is TGTGCCAGCAGTCGAAAGGGGCGCGGAAACACCATATATTTT.

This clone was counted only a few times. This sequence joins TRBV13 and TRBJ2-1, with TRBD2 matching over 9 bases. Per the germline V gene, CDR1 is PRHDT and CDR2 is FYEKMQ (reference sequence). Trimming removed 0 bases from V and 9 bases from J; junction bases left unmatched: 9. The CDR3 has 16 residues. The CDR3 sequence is CASSLGGTSSGGEQFF. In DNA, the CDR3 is TGTGCCAGCAGCTTAGGCGGGACTAGCTCCGGGGGTGAGCAGTTCTTC. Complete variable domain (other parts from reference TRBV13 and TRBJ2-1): AAGVIQSPRHLIKEKRETATLKCYPIPRHDTVYWYQQGPGQDPQFLISFYEKMQSDKGSIPDRFSAQQFSDYHSELNMSSLELGDSALYFCASSLGGTSSGGEQFFGPGTRLTVL.

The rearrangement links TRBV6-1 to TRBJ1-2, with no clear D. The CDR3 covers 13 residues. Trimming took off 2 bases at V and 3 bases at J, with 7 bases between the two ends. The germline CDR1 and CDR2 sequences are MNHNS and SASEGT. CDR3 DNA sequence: TGTGCCAGCAGTGAATTCAGTCACTATGGCTACACCTTC. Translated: CASSEFSHYGYTF.

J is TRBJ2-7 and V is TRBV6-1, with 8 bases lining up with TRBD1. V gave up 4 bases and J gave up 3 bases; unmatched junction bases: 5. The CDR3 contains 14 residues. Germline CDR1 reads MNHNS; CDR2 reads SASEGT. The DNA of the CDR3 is TGTGCCAGCAGTGGGACAGGGAGAAGCTACGAGCAGTACTTC. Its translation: CASSGTGRSYEQYF.

CDR3 loop: CSPNVGNNEQFF. For the CDR3, the DNA is TGCAGCCCCAACGTGGGCAACAATGAGCAGTTCTTC. The chain has TRBV29-1 and TRBJ2-1; no reliable D call. V was pared by 8 bases and J by 5 bases, with 13 bases between. The CDR3 contains 12 residues. The germline CDR1 and CDR2 sequences are SQVTM and ANQGSEA.

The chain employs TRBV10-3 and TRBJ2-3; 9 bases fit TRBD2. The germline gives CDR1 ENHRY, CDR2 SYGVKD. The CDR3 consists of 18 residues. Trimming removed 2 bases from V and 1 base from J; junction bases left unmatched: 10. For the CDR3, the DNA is TGTGCCATCAGTGAGGCCTTCTTAGCGGGAGATCGCACAGATACGCAGTATTTT. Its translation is CAISEAFLAGDRTDTQYF.

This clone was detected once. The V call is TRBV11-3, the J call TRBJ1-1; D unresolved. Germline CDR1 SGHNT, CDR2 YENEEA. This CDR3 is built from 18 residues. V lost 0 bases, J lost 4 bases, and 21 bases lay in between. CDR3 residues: CASSLDPGSKKESTEAFF. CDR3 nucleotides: TGTGCCAGCAGCTTAGATCCCGGGTCCAAGAAGGAGTCCACTGAAGCTTTCTTT.

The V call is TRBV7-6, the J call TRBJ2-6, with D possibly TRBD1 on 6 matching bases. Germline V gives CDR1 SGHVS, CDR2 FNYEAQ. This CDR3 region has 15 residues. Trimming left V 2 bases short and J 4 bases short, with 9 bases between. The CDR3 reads CASSLRGSGANVLTF. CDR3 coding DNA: TGTGCCAGCAGCTTAAGGGGGTCCGGGGCCAACGTCCTGACTTTC. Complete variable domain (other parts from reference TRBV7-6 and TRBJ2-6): GAGVSQSPRYKVTKRGQDVALRCDPISGHVSLYWYRQALGQGPEFLTYFNYEAQQDKSGLPNDRFSAERPEGSISTLTIQRTEQRDSAMYRCASSLRGSGANVLTFGAGSRLTVL.

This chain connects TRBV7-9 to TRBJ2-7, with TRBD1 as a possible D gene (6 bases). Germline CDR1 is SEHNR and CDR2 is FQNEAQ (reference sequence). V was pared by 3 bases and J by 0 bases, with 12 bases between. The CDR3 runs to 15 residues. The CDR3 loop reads CASSFQDRPSYEQYF. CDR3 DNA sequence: TGTGCCAGCAGCTTCCAAGACAGGCCCTCCTACGAGCAGTACTTC.

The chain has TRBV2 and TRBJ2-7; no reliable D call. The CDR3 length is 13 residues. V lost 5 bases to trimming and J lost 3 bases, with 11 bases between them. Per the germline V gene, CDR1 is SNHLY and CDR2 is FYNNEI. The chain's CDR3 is CASSMTKGYEQYF. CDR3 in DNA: TGTGCCAGCAGTATGACAAAGGGCTACGAGCAGTACTTC.